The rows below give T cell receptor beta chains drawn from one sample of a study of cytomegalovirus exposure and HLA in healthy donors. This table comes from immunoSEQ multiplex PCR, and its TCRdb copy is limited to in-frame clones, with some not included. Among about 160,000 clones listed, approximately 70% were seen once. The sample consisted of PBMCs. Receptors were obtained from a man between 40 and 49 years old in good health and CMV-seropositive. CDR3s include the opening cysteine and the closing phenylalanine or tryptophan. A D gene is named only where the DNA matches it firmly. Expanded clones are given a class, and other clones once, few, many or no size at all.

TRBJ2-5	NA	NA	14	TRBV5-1	TGCGCCAGCAGCTTGGGTGCGTACCAAGAGACCCAGTACTTC	CASSLGAYQETQYF
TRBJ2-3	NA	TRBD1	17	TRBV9	TGTGCCAGCAGCGAGACCTCGGGACAGCTTTACACAGATACGCAGTATTTT	CASSETSGQLYTDTQYF
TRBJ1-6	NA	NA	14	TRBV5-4	TGTGCCAGCAGCGGGCAGGGGCCCGAGTACGCCCTCCACTTT	CASSGQGPEYALHF
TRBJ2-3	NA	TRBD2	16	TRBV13	TGTGCCAGCAGCCTCTCGACTAGCGGGGGGCGGGGTACGCAGTATTTT	CASSLSTSGGRGTQYF
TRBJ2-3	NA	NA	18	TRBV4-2	TGTGCCAGCAGCTTCTTACCAGTTGACAGGAGAAGGACGGATACGCAGTATTTT	CASSFLPVDRRRTDTQYF
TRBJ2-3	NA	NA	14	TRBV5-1	TGCGCCAGCAGCGCCGAGACTAGCACAGATACGCAGTATTTT	CASSAETSTDTQYF
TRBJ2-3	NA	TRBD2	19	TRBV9	TGTGCCAGCAGCCTAGCTGTAAGCGGGGGGGCCGGAAGCGCAGATACGCAGTATTTT	CASSLAVSGGAGSADTQYF
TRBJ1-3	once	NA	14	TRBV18	TGTGCCAGCTCACCCGGGAGTGCTGGAAACACCATATATTTT	CASSPGSAGNTIYF
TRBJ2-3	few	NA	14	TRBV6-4	TGTGCCAGCAGTGGGACAGAGGGCACAGATACGCAGTATTTT	CASSGTEGTDTQYF
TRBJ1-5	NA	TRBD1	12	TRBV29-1	TGCAGCGCGGGACAGCTCAATCAGCCCCAGCATTTT	CSAGQLNQPQHF
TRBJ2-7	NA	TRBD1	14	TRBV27	TGTGCCAGCAGACTGACAGGGGGCCGGGACGAGCAGTACTTC	CASRLTGGRDEQYF
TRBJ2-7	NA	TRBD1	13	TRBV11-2	TGTGCCAGCAGCCTGGGACAGAACTACGAGCAGTACTTC	CASSLGQNYEQYF
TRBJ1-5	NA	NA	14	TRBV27	TGTGCCAGCAACGACGGGGGGGGTACGCGGCCCCAGCATTTT	CASNDGGGTRPQHF
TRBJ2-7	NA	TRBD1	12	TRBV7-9	TGTGCCAGCAGCGCCGGGACAGGGCCGCAGTACTTC	CASSAGTGPQYF
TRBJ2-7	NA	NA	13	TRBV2	TGTGCCAGCAGTGGGGGACACGGGGACGAGCAGTACTTC	CASSGGHGDEQYF
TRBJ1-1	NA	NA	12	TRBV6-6	TGTGCCACGGACAGAGCTAACACTGAAGCTTTCTTT	CATDRANTEAFF
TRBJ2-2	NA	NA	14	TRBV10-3	TGTGCCATCACCGCGGGGGCTCAGAACGGGGAGCTGTTTTTT	CAITAGAQNGELFF
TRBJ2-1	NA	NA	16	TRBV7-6	TGTGCCAGCAGCTTAGGGAACAGGGACCACTACAATGAGCAGTTCTTC	CASSLGNRDHYNEQFF
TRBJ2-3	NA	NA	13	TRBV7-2	TGTGCCAGCAGCGGAGAACAGGTGGCGTCGCAGTATTTT	CASSGEQVASQYF
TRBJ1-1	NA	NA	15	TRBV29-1	TGCAGCGTTGGGGCGGGGGGTGAGGGGTACACTGAAGCTTTCTTT	CSVGAGGEGYTEAFF
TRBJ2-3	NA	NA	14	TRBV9	TGTGCCAGCAGCTACCGGACTAGCACAGATACGCAGTATTTT	CASSYRTSTDTQYF
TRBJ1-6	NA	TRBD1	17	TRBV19	TGTGCCAGTAGCCCCCTCGGGACAGGGGATTGGAATTCACCCCTCCACTTT	CASSPLGTGDWNSPLHF
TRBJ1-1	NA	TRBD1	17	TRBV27	TGTGCCAGCAGTTCGAGCCGGGACAGGGGTTTCGACACTGAAGCTTTCTTT	CASSSSRDRGFDTEAFF
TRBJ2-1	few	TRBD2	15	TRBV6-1	TGTGCCAGCAGTGAAGAAGCGGGGGGGTACAATGAGCAGTTCTTC	CASSEEAGGYNEQFF
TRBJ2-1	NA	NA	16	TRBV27	TGTGCCAGCAGTTTACGGAGGGGTCAGGGGGGCAATGAGCAGTTCTTC	CASSLRRGQGGNEQFF
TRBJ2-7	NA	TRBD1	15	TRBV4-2	TGTGCCAGCAGCAACCCGGGACAGGGGATACACGAGCAGTACTTC	CASSNPGQGIHEQYF
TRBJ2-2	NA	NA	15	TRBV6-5	TGTGCCAGCAGTTACGGGGTGATAGGAGGCGGGGAGCTGTTTTTT	CASSYGVIGGGELFF
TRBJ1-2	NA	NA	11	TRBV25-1	TGTGCCAGCACACAGGGCTCTGGCTACACCTTC	CASTQGSGYTF
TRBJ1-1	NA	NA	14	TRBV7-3	TGTGCCAGCAGCCCTTCGGCGGGGAACACTGAAGCTTTCTTT	CASSPSAGNTEAFF
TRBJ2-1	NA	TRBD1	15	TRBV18	TGTGCCAGCTCACCTCGGGGACAGTCCTACAATGAGCAGTTCTTC	CASSPRGQSYNEQFF
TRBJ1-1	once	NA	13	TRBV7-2	TGTGCCAGCAGCTCAGGGCCCAACACTGAAGCTTTCTTT	CASSSGPNTEAFF
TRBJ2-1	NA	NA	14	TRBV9	TGTGCCAGCAGGAACACAAAATCCTACAATGAGCAGTTCTTC	CASRNTKSYNEQFF
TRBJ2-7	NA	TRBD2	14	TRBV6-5	TGTGCCAGCAGCCGGACTAGCGGAATCTACGAGCAGTACTTC	CASSRTSGIYEQYF
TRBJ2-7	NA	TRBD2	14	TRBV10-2	TGCGCCAGCAGTGTAGTAACGGGGGGTGAAGAGCAGTACTTC	CASSVVTGGEEQYF
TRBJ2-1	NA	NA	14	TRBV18	TGTGCCAGCTCCCGGGACTCCAGACAAGGTGAGCAGTTCTTC	CASSRDSRQGEQFF
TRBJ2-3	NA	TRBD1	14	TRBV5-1	TGCGCCAGCAGCCAGGACAGGGTAACAGATACGCAGTATTTT	CASSQDRVTDTQYF
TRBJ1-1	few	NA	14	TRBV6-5	TGTGCCAGCAGCCGTGGGGGGGCGCGAACTGAAGCTTTCTTT	CASSRGGARTEAFF
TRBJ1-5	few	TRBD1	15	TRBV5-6	TGTGCCAGCAGCTTTTTGGGACAGGCCAATCAGCCCCAGCATTTT	CASSFLGQANQPQHF
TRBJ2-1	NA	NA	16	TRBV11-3	TGTGCCAGCAGCTTAGAGCCTCTTGGCGGGGCCGGGGAGCAGTTCTTC	CASSLEPLGGAGEQFF
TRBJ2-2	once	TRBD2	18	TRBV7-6	TGTGCCAGCAGCTTCCGGACTAGCGGGGGCCTTAACACCGGGGAGCTGTTTTTT	CASSFRTSGGLNTGELFF
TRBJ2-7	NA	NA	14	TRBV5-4	TGTGCCAGCCGCAACCAGGGGGGAAGCTACGAGCAGTACTTC	CASRNQGGSYEQYF
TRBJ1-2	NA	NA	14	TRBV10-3	TGTGCCATCAGTATCCGACAGTCTAACTATGGCTACACCTTC	CAISIRQSNYGYTF
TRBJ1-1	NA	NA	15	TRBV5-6	TGTGCCAGCAGCCCGCGGATGACCCTGAACACTGAAGCTTTCTTT	CASSPRMTLNTEAFF
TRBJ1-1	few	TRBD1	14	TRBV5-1	TGCGCCAGCAGCTCCGCAGGGGGCTACACTGAAGCTTTCTTT	CASSSAGGYTEAFF
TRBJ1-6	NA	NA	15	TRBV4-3	TGCGCCAGCTCGGACAGACTCTCCTATAATTCACCCCTCCACTTT	CASSDRLSYNSPLHF
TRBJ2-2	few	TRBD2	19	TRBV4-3	TGCGCCAGCAGCCAAGATAGGGGCACTAGCGGGGGACGCACCGGGGAGCTGTTTTTT	CASSQDRGTSGGRTGELFF
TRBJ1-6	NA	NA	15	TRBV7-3	TGTGCCAGCAGCTTAGTGCAGGGGTTAGTTGCACCCCTCCACTTT	CASSLVQGLVAPLHF
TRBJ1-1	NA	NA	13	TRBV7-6	TGTGCCAGCAGCTCCCCCGACCGACATGAAGCTTTCTTT	CASSSPDRHEAFF
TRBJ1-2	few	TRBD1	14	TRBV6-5	TGTGCCAGCAGTTACCTAGGGGGCCAGAATGGCTACACCTTC	CASSYLGGQNGYTF
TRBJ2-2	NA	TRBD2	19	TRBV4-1	TGCGCCAGCAGCCAAGAATGGCTAGCGGGGGCATCGAACACCGGGGAGCTGTTTTTT	CASSQEWLAGASNTGELFF
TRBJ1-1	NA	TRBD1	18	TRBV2	TGTGCCAGCAGATCAAACCCTGACAGGGTGATGGGGGACACTGAAGCTTTCTTT	CASRSNPDRVMGDTEAFF